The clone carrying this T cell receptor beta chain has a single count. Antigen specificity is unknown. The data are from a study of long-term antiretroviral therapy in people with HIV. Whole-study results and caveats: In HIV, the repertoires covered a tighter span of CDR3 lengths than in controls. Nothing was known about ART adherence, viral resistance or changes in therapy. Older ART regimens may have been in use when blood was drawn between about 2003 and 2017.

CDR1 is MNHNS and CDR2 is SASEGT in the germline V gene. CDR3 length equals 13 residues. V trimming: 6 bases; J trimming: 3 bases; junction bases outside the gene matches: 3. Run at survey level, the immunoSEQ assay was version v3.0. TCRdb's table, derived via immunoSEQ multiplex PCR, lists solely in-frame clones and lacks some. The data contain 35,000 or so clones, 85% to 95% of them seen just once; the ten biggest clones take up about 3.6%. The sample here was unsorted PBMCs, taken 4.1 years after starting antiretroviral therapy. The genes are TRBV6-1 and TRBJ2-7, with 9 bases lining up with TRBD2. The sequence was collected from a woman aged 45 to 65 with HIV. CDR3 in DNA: TGTGCCAGCAGGTCTAGCGGGGTCTACGAGCAGTACTTC. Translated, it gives CASRSSGVYEQYF.